The T cell receptor (beta chain) described here comes from a study of identifying expanded T cells in peripheral blood. General study results and limits: Clone count variance between roughly 2-week samples rose with total template count. Technical replicates showed around 1.2 changed clones; roughly two weeks approximately 16; four weeks 19.

The CDR3 spans 14 residues. The V gene lost 3 bases and the J gene lost 5 bases, with 13 bases spanning the gap. CDR1 and CDR2 from the germline V gene are LNHNV and YYDKDF (reference sequence). On this clone itself: Its antigen remains unknown.

No infections or other immune events were documented during collection. Sequencing used immunoSEQ multiplex PCR; TCRdb keeps in-frame clones, though not all of them. The sample has 90,000 to 110,000 clones; approximately 90% are singletons. What was sequenced was blood. The chain is built from TRBV15 and TRBJ1-1, with D perhaps matching TRBD1 (5 bases). This clonotype was obtained from a person between 18 and 69 years old in good health. Here the CDR3 reads CATSRVMGETEAFF. In nucleotides, the CDR3 is TGTGCCACCAGCAGGGTAATGGGGGAGACTGAAGCTTTCTTT.